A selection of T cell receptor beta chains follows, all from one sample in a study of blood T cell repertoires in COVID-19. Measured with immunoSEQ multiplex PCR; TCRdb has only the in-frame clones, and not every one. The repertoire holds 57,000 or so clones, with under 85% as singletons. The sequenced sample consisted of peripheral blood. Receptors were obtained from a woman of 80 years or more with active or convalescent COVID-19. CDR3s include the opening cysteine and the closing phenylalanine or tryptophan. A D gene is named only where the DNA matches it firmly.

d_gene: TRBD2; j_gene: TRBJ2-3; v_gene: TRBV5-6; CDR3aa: CASNQRGIDTQYF
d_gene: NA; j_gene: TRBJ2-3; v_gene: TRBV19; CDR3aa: CASAPGTDTQYF
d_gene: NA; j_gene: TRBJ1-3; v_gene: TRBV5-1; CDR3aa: CASSLAGVPSGNTIYF
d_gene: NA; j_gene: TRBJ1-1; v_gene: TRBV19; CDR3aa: CATEPRQSNTEAFF
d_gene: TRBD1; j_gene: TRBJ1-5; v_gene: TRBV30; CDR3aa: CAWTDRGDQPQHF
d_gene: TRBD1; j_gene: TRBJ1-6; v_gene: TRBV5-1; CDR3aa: CASSIGTGENNSPLHF
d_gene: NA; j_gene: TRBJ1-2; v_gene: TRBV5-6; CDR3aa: CASSLVGGGYTF
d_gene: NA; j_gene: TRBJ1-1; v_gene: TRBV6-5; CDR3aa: CASRPGGENTEAFF
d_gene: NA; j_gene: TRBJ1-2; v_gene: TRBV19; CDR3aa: CASSIAAEGGYTF
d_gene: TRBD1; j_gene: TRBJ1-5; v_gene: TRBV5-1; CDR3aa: CASSWTGQGFSNQPQHF
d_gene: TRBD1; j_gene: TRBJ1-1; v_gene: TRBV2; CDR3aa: CASRLQRGPNTEAFF
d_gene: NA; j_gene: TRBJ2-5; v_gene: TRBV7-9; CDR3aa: CASSNAAGHNQETQYF
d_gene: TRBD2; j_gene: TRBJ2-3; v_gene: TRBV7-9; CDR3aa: CASSPQSGGAVDTQYF
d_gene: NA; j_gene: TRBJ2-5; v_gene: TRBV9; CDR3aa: CASSVEIAGETQYF
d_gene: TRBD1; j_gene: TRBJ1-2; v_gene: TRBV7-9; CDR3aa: CASSLEQGDGYTF
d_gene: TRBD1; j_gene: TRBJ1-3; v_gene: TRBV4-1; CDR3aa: CASSQGARAGNTIYF
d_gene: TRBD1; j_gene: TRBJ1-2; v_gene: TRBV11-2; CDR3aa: CASSRDSYGYTF
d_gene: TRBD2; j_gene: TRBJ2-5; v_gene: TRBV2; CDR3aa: CASSRTRGVGETQYF
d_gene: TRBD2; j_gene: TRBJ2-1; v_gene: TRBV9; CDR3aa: CASSLGLSGGYNEQFF
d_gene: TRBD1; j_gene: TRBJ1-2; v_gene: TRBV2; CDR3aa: CASSEMWNRGQGYGYTF
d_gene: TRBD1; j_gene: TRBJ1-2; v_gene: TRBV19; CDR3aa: CASSPRISGTDHNYGYTF
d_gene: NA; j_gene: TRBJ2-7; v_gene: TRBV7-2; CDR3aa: CASSLWDTGTYEQYF
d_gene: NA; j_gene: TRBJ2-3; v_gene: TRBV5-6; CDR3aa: CASSLGPPGSDTQYF
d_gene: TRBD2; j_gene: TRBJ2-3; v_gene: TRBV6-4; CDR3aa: CASSGDYGTQYF
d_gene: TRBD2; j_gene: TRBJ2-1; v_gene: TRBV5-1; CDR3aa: CASSLDAGGFDEQFF
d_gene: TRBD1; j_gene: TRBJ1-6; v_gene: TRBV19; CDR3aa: CASSMYRGAYNSPLHF
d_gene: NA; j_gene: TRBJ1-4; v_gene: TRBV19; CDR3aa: CASSTGWEKLFF
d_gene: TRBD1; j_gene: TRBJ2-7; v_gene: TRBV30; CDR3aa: CAWSLDRANEQYF
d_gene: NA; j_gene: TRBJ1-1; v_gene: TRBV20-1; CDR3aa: CSASLAGLNTEAFF
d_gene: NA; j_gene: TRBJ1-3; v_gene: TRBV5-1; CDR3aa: CASSLEGDGMPGNTIYF
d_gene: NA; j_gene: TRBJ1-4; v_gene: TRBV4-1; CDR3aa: CASSQDRRATNEKLFF
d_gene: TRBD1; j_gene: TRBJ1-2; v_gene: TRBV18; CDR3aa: CASSPRDRVYYGYTF
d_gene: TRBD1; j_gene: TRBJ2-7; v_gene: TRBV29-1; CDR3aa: CSVEDRDRGKEQYF
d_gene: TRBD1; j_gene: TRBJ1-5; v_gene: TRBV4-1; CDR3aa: CASSQDLGQGASNQPQHF
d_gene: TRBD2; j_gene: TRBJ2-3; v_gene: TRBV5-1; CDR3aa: CASSLVIAGPTDTQYF
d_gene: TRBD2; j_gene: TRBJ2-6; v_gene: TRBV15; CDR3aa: CATSGGRGSGANVLTF
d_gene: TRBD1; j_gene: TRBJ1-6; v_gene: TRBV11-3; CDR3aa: CASSLAGTGVVAPLHF
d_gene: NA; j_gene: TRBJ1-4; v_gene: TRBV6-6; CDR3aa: CASSYGTGHLNEKLFF
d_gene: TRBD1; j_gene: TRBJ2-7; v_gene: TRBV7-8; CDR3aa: CASSQRTGSYEQYF
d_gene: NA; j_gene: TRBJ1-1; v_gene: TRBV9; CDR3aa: CASSQTDWNTEAFF
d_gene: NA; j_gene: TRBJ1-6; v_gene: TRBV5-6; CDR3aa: CASSPHFRPGGSYNSPLHF
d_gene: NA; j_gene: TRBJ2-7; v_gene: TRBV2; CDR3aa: CASSDQGSTYEQYF
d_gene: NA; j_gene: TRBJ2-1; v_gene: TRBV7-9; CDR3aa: CASRPRLADSSYNEQFF
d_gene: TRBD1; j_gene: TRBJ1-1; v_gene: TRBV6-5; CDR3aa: CASRAGTASTEAFF